The 30 T cell receptor beta chains presented below share a single source sample, sequenced in a study of a mutant IDH1 vaccine in newly diagnosed glioma. TCRdb's copy holds only in-frame clones and misses some; the assay was immunoSEQ multiplex PCR. The repertoire includes about 62,000 clones, approximately 89% of them detected once, and 1.5% to 2.5% sits in the top ten. Indicated time point: week 11, during vaccination. Topical imiquimod was applied with each vaccine dose, which held 300 ug of mutant IDH1 20-mer peptide. The antigens these receptors bind are not known. This material consisted of PBMCs, taken from a glioma patient whose treatment included an IDH1 peptide vaccine. Receptors originate from a man aged 35-49 years with glioma.

V usage is TRBV11-2 and J usage is TRBJ2-1; D is unresolved. CDR1 and CDR2 (germline): SGHAT, FQNNGV. The CDR3 has 13 amino acids. V was clipped by 5 bases and J by 8 bases, with 13 bases between them. DNA for the CDR3: TGTGCCAGCAGCACGATTCTTAGGGATGAGCAGTTCTTC. It is translated as CASSTILRDEQFF.

V is TRBV7-8 and J is TRBJ1-6; no reliable D call. Trimming shortened V by 5 bases and J by 8 bases, and 10 bases separated the two germline ends. Per germline, CDR1 SGHVS and CDR2 FQNEAQ. The CDR3 contains 13 residues. The CDR3 region has the DNA TGTGCCAGCAGCCCGTCCAGTTATTCACCCCTCCACTTT. Translated, it gives CASSPSSYSPLHF.

This chain connects TRBV9 to TRBJ2-1; possibly TRBD1 or TRBD2 for D (7 bases each). The germline CDR1 and CDR2 sequences are SGDLS and YYNGEE. The CDR3 length is 18 residues. The V end lost 0 bases, the J end lost 4 bases, and 20 bases lay between the germline ends. CDR3 sequence (DNA): TGTGCCAGCAGCGTAGGTGGAGGGGAGGGGGCGACGTACAATGAGCAGTTCTTC. Amino acid sequence: CASSVGGGEGATYNEQFF.

The genes are TRBV10-1 and TRBJ1-1, with D unresolved. CDR3 length equals 16 residues. Trimming took off 0 bases at V and 4 bases at J, with 15 bases between the two ends. The germline gives CDR1 WNHNN, CDR2 SYGVQD (reference sequence). CDR3 nucleotides: TGCGCCAGCAGTGAGTCGGATTATGCGGGAGCCACTGAAGCTTTCTTT. This sequence encodes CASSESDYAGATEAFF.

The chain has TRBV5-8 and TRBJ1-1; D gene uncertain. Trimming left V 3 bases short and J 4 bases short, with 13 bases between. The CDR3 runs to 14 residues. Germline CDR1 reads SGHTS; CDR2 reads YDEGEE. This chain's CDR3 is CASSWRLGGTEAFF. CDR3 nucleotides: TGTGCCAGCAGCTGGAGACTGGGCGGCACTGAAGCTTTCTTT. Based on the CDR3 plus reference TRBV5-8 and TRBJ1-1, the full variable domain is EAGVTQSPTHLIKTRGQQATLRCSPISGHTSVYWYQQALGLGLQFLLWYDEGEERNRGNFPPRFSGRQFPNYSSELNVNALELEDSALYLCASSWRLGGTEAFFGQGTRLTVV.

This chain uses TRBV6-1 with TRBJ1-2; no definite D call. The germline V gene has CDR1 MNHNS and CDR2 SASEGT. Trimming left V 0 bases short and J 4 bases short, with 12 bases between. This CDR3 comprises 15 residues. CDR3 protein: CASSEALGVFYGYTF. The CDR3, as DNA: TGTGCCAGCAGTGAAGCGCTCGGAGTTTTCTATGGCTACACCTTC.

This clone was found a few times. The V and J genes are TRBV7-8 and TRBJ2-7, with unresolved D. Trimming removed 2 bases from V and 2 bases from J, with 10 bases in between. The CDR3 runs to 14 residues. CDR1 SGHVS and CDR2 FQNEAQ come from the germline V gene. The CDR3, as DNA: TGTGCCAGCAGCTTAATATGGCAAGCCTACGAGCAGTACTTC. Translated: CASSLIWQAYEQYF.

The chain combines TRBV6-1 with TRBJ1-4; a weak D match, TRBD1 (5 bases). Trimming cost V 7 bases and J 7 bases, with 16 bases left between them. The CDR3 runs 14 residues. The germline gives CDR1 MNHNS, CDR2 SASEGT. CDR3 loop: CASKNGGGSEKLFF. The CDR3 nucleotides are TGTGCCAGCAAGAACGGGGGTGGGAGTGAAAAACTGTTTTTT.

This clone was seen only a few times. This chain joins TRBV19 and TRBJ1-2, with 9 bases that match TRBD1. Losses at the gene ends were 6 bases for V and 6 bases for J; bases not matched to a gene: 11. The CDR3 covers 15 residues. Germline values: CDR1 LNHDA, CDR2 SQIVND (reference sequence). The CDR3 DNA sequence: TGTGCCAGTAGAACAAACAGGGGGCCCGGCCATGGCTACACCTTC. It codes for CASRTNRGPGHGYTF.

This rearrangement joins TRBV19 to TRBJ1-5; D is ambiguous. V lost 7 bases, J lost 7 bases, and 14 bases lay in between. The CDR3 runs to 13 residues. Germline CDR1 LNHDA, CDR2 SQIVND (reference sequence). The CDR3 sequence is CASMRGDGQPQHF. Written as DNA, the CDR3 is TGTGCCAGTATGCGGGGTGATGGCCAGCCCCAGCATTTT.

This chain's CDR3 is CASSPGTLTRNTIYF. Written as DNA, the CDR3 is TGCGCCAGCAGCCCGGGGACTCTCACTCGAAACACCATATATTTT. The chain employs TRBV4-1 and TRBJ1-3; D may be TRBD1 (5 bases). CDR1 and CDR2 from the germline V gene are MGHRA and YSYEKL. The ends were cut back, 4 bases at V and 5 bases at J, with 15 bases in the middle. The CDR3 totals 15 residues.

CDR3 sequence: CASSQGLAEPTQETQYF. As DNA, the CDR3 is TGTGCCAGCAGCCAGGGACTAGCGGAACCGACCCAAGAGACCCAGTACTTC. This chain links TRBV4-2 with TRBJ2-5; 11 bases line up with TRBD2. The V gene's germline CDR1 is LGHNA and CDR2 YNFKEQ. J gave up 1 base and V 3 bases, and 7 bases lay outside the gene matches. The CDR3 loop spans 17 amino acids.

The J gene is TRBJ1-3, the V gene TRBV19; no definite D call. Germline CDR1 reads LNHDA; CDR2 reads SQIVND (reference sequence). Trimming took off 5 bases at V and 0 bases at J, with 8 bases between the two ends. CDR3 size: 14 residues. CDR3 residues: CASSGSLSGNTIYF. CDR3 DNA sequence: TGTGCCAGTAGTGGCAGTCTCTCTGGAAACACCATATATTTT.

The CDR3 DNA sequence: TGTGCCAGCAGCCCTAGGGACGATGCCGAGCAGTACTTC. Residues: CASSPRDDAEQYF. The V call is TRBV7-3, the J call TRBJ2-7, with D possibly being TRBD1 or TRBD2 (5 bases each). CDR1 is SGHTA and CDR2 is FQGTGA in the germline V gene. This CDR3 has 13 amino acids. Trimming removed 5 bases from V and 6 bases from J, with 14 bases in between.

The chain combines TRBV6-4 with TRBJ1-4, with 9 bases aligning to TRBD1. This CDR3 is built from 18 residues. V shed 5 bases, J shed 0 bases, and the junction held 10 bases outside the gene matches. The germline V gene has CDR1 MRHNA and CDR2 SNTAGT. The CDR3 nucleotides are TGTGCCAGCAGTCGACGGGGGGGACAGGGAGCAACTAATGAAAAACTGTTTTTT. As protein: CASSRRGGQGATNEKLFF.

The chain joins TRBV5-1 to TRBJ2-7; no firm D call. Trimming removed 5 bases from V and 2 bases from J, with 8 bases in between. The CDR3 covers 12 residues. The germline CDR1 and CDR2 sequences are SGHRS and YFSETQ. The CDR3 sequence is CASRGSPYEQYF. The CDR3 bases are TGCGCCAGCAGGGGGTCTCCCTACGAGCAGTACTTC. The full variable domain, with the rest looked up from reference TRBV5-1 and TRBJ2-7, is KAGVTQTPRYLIKTRGQQVTLSCSPISGHRSVSWYQQTPGQGLQFLFEYFSETQRNKGNFPGRFSGRQFSNSRSEMNVSTLELGDSALYLCASRGSPYEQYFGPGTRLTVT.

V usage is TRBV28 and J usage is TRBJ1-4; TRBD1 might be the D (5 bases). Looked up from germline, CDR1 is MDHEN and CDR2 is SYDVKM. V dropped 5 bases and J dropped 0 bases, with 19 bases sitting between them. CDR3 length equals 18 residues. The chain's CDR3 is CASSAWGPRIATNEKLFF. The CDR3 DNA follows: TGTGCCAGCAGTGCTTGGGGCCCCCGCATAGCAACTAATGAAAAACTGTTTTTT.

V gene TRBV10-1 combines with J gene TRBJ2-3, with 9 nucleotides matching TRBD2. Trimming removed 6 bases from V and 0 bases from J; junction bases left unmatched: 4. This CDR3 has 15 amino acids. Germline V gene lookup returns CDR1 WNHNN and CDR2 SYGVQD (reference sequence). The chain's CDR3 is CASSPAGGSTDTQYF. DNA for the CDR3: TGCGCCAGCAGCCCAGCGGGGGGAAGCACAGATACGCAGTATTTT.

The chain carries TRBV4-1 and TRBJ2-1; TRBD2 matches at 9 bases. The CDR3 totals 17 residues. Germline CDR1 MGHRA, CDR2 YSYEKL. Germline trimming cut 3 bases from V and 7 bases from J; bases unmatched to any gene: 13. CDR3 protein: CASSHPSSGRGGNEQFF. CDR3 in DNA: TGCGCCAGCAGCCACCCTTCTAGCGGGCGGGGGGGAAATGAGCAGTTCTTC.

V gene TRBV7-6 combines with J gene TRBJ2-1, with TRBD1 as a possible D gene (5 bases). Looked up from germline, CDR1 is SGHVS and CDR2 is FNYEAQ. Trimming took off 2 bases at V and 11 bases at J, with 10 bases between the two ends. The CDR3 length is 12 residues. CDR3 sequence (DNA): TGTGCCAGCAGCTTATGGTCAGGGCAGCAGTTCTTC. Its translation is CASSLWSGQQFF.

This clone was counted a few times. This chain connects TRBV11-3 to TRBJ2-7; TRBD1 agrees at 9 bases. V was pared by 5 bases and J by 3 bases, with 5 bases of the junction left unmatched. The CDR3 covers 14 residues. Germline CDR1 and CDR2: SGHNT and YENEEA. The CDR3 here is CASSPGTGFYEQYF. In DNA, the CDR3 is TGTGCCAGCAGCCCTGGGACAGGGTTCTACGAGCAGTACTTC.

This sequence joins TRBV18 and TRBJ1-5; D gene unclear. V was pared by 2 bases and J by 3 bases, with 8 bases between. The germline V gene has CDR1 KGHSH and CDR2 LQKENI. The CDR3 consists of 14 residues. CDR3 region: CASSPGRYNQPQHF. DNA of the CDR3: TGTGCCAGCTCACCAGGGCGCTACAATCAGCCCCAGCATTTT.

This chain uses TRBV15 with TRBJ2-1; possible D gene TRBD1, 5 bases. The CDR3 has 15 residues. V lost 0 bases and J 1 base, leaving 7 bases between the germline ends. Germline V lookup: CDR1 LNHNV, CDR2 YYDKDF (reference sequence). CDR3 region: CATSRDRGSYNEQFF. The CDR3 DNA is TGTGCCACCAGCAGAGATAGGGGTTCCTACAATGAGCAGTTCTTC.

The chain carries TRBV4-2 and TRBJ1-1, with 7 bases identical to TRBD1. The V gene end was trimmed by 1 base and the J gene end by 0 bases; junction bases not matched to a gene: 5. CDR1 is LGHNA, CDR2 YNFKEQ, per germline. The CDR3 contains 16 residues. This CDR3 reads CASSQGQGVLNTEAFF. DNA of the CDR3: TGTGCCAGCAGCCAAGGTCAGGGGGTCCTGAACACTGAAGCTTTCTTT.

The rearrangement uses TRBV7-6 and TRBJ2-3, with 7 bases that match TRBD1. CDR3 size: 16 residues. J was trimmed by 2 bases and V by 5 bases; bases with no gene match: 10. CDR1 is SGHVS and CDR2 is FNYEAQ in the germline V gene. The CDR3 reads CASSVTGAIDTDTQYF. CDR3 nucleotide sequence: TGTGCCAGCAGCGTCACAGGGGCGATTGACACAGATACGCAGTATTTT. Full variable domain (remainder filled in from reference TRBV7-6 and TRBJ2-3): GAGVSQSPRYKVTKRGQDVALRCDPISGHVSLYWYRQALGQGPEFLTYFNYEAQQDKSGLPNDRFSAERPEGSISTLTIQRTEQRDSAMYRCASSVTGAIDTDTQYFGPGTRLTVL.

This chain joins TRBV5-5 and TRBJ2-5; 8 bases are a match to TRBD2. V trimming: 4 bases; J trimming: 0 bases; junction bases outside the gene matches: 8. The germline gives CDR1 SGHKS, CDR2 YYEKEE (reference sequence). CDR3 length: 16 residues. CDR3 residues: CASSTRAGVYQETQYF. The CDR3 DNA follows: TGTGCCAGCAGCACGCGAGCGGGGGTGTACCAAGAGACCCAGTACTTC.

V gene TRBV28 combines with J gene TRBJ1-3, with unresolved D. CDR1 and CDR2 from the germline V gene are MDHEN and SYDVKM. This CDR3 region has 15 residues. Between the trimmed V and J ends, which lost 5 bases and 0 bases, there was a span of 11 bases. The CDR3 coding sequence is TGTGCCAGCAGTCCCCCCCGGAGCTCTGGAAACACCATATATTTT. Amino acids: CASSPPRSSGNTIYF. The whole variable domain, remainder taken from reference TRBV28 and TRBJ1-3, is DVKVTQSSRYLVKRTGEKVFLECVQDMDHENMFWYRQDPGLGLRLIYFSYDVKMKEKGDIPEGYSVSREKKERFSLILESASTNQTSMYLCASSPPRSSGNTIYFGEGSWLTVV.

The V call is TRBV5-1, the J call TRBJ2-3; D is perhaps TRBD1 (7 bases). Trimming cost V 5 bases and J 3 bases, with 16 bases left between them. The CDR3 consists of 15 residues. Per the germline V gene, CDR1 is SGHRS and CDR2 is YFSETQ. The CDR3 reads CASRTNRGGTDTQYF. CDR3 DNA sequence: TGCGCCAGCAGAACAAACAGGGGAGGAACAGATACGCAGTATTTT.

The chain is built from TRBV18 and TRBJ2-5; TRBD1 aligns across 10 bases. The CDR3 has 14 residues. After removal of 4 bases from V and 4 bases from J, the junction contained 3 bases not matched to a gene. Germline V gives CDR1 KGHSH, CDR2 LQKENI. The CDR3 region is CASSRGQGGETQYF. The CDR3 nucleotides are TGTGCCAGCTCACGTGGACAGGGGGGAGAGACCCAGTACTTC.

CDR3 sequence (DNA): TGTGCCAGCTCACCTACCGGACAGGCAAACACTGAAGCTTTCTTT. Amino acid sequence: CASSPTGQANTEAFF. The rearrangement uses TRBV18 and TRBJ1-1; 7 bases fit TRBD1. This CDR3 has 15 residues. Per germline, CDR1 KGHSH and CDR2 LQKENI. V lost 3 bases, J lost 2 bases, and 6 bases stayed unmatched.